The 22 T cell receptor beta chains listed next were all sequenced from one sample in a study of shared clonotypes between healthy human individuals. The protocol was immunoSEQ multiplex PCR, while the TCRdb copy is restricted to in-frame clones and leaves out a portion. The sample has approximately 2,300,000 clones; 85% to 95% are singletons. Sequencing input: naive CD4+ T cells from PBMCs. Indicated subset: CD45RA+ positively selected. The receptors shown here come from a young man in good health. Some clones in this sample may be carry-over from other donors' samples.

The CDR3 nucleotides are TGTGCCAGCAGTTACTCCCTCCGTGGGGGAAACACCATATATTTT. Its protein is CASSYSLRGGNTIYF. The chain employs TRBV6-5 and TRBJ1-3; D remains unclear. V dropped 0 bases and J dropped 4 bases, with 10 bases sitting between them. This CDR3 has 15 residues. Germline CDR1 MNHEY, CDR2 SVGAGI.

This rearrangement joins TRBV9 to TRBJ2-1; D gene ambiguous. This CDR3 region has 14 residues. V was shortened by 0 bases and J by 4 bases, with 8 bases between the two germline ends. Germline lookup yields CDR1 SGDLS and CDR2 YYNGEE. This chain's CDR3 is CASSVGFKYNEQFF. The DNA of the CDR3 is TGTGCCAGCAGCGTAGGCTTTAAGTACAATGAGCAGTTCTTC.

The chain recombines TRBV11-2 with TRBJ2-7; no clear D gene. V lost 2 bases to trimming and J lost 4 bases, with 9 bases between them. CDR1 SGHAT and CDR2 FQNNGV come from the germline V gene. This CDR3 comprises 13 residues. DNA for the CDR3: TGTGCCAGCAGCTTATTTCTAGGGTACGAGCAGTACTTC. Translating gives CASSLFLGYEQYF.

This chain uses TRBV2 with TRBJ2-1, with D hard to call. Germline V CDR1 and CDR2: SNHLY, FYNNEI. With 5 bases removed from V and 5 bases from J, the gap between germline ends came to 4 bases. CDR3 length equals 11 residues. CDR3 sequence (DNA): TGTGCCAGCAGTCCCCACAATGAGCAGTTCTTC. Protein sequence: CASSPHNEQFF. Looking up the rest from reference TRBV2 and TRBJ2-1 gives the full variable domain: EPEVTQTPSHQVTQMGQEVILRCVPISNHLYFYWYRQILGQKVEFLVSFYNNEISEKSEIFDDQFSVERPDGSNFTLKIRSTKLEDSAMYFCASSPHNEQFFGPGTRLTVL.

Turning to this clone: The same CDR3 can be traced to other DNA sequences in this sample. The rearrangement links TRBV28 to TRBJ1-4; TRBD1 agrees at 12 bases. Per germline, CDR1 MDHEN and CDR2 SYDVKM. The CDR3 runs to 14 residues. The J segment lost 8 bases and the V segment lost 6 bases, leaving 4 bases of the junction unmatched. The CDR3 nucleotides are TGTGCCAGCAGCTCCGGGACAGGGGGCGAAAAACTGTTTTTT. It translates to CASSSGTGGEKLFF.

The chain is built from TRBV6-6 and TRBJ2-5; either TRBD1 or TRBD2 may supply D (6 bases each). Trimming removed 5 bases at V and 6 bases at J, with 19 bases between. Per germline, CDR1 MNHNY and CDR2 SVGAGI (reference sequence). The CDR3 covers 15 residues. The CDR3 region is CASSPRGLDIKTQYF. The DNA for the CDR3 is TGTGCCAGCAGTCCCAGGGGACTCGATATTAAGACCCAGTACTTC.

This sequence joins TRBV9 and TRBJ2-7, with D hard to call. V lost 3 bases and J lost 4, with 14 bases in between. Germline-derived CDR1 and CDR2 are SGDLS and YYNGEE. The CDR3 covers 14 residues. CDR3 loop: CASSARPVGYEQYF. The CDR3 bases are TGTGCCAGCAGCGCTAGGCCGGTGGGTTACGAGCAGTACTTC.

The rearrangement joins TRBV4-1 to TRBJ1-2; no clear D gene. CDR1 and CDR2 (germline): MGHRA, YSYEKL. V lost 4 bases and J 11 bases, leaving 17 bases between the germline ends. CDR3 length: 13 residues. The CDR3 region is CASSPIPDKVYTF. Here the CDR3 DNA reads TGCGCCAGCAGCCCTATCCCCGATAAAGTTTACACCTTC.

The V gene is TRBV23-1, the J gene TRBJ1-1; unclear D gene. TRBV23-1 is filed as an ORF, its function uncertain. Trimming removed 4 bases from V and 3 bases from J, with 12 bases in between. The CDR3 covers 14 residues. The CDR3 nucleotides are TGCGCCAGCAGTCCGGCGGACGGCGACACTGAAGCTTTCTTT. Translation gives CASSPADGDTEAFF.

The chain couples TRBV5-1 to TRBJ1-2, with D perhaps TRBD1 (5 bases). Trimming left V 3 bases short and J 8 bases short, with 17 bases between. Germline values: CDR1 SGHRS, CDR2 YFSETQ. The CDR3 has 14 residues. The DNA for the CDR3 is TGCGCCAGCAGCTCCACGACAGCCTCGGGCGGCTACACCTTC. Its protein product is CASSSTTASGGYTF.

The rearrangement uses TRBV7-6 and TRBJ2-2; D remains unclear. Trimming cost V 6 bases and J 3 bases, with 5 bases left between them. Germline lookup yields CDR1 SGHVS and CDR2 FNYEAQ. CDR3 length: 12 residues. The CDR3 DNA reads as TGTGCCAGCAGACCAGACACCGGGGAGCTGTTTTTT. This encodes CASRPDTGELFF.

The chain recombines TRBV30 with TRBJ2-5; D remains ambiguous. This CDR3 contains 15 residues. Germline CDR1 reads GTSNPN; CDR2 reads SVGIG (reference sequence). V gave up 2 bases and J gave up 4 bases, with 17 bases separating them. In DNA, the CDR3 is TGTGCCTGGAGTCTCGAACCTGGAATTGGAGAGACCCAGTACTTC. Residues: CAWSLEPGIGETQYF.

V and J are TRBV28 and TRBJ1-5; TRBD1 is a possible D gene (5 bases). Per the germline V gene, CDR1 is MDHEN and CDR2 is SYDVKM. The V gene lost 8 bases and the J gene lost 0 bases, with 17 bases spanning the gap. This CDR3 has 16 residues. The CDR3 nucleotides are TGTGCCAGCGGGGGAGGAGCTTTGGGTAGCAATCAGCCCCAGCATTTT. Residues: CASGGGALGSNQPQHF.

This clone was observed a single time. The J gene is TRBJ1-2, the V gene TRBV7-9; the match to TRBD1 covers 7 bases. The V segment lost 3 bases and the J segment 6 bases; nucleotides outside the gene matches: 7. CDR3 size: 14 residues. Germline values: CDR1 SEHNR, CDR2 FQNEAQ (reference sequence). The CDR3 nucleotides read TGTGCCAGCAGCTTTGGGGGGACAGCAAATGGCTACACCTTC. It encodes CASSFGGTANGYTF.

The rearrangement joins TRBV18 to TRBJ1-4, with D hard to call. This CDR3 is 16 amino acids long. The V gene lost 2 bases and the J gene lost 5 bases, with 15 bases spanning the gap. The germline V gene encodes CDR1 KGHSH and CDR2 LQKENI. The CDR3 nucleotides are TGTGCCAGCTCACCAGCCACGGGGAATGCGAATGAAAAACTGTTTTTT. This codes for CASSPATGNANEKLFF.

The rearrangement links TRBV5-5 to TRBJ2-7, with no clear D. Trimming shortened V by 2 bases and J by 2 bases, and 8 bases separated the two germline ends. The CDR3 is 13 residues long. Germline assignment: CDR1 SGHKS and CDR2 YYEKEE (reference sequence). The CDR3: CASSFDRPYEQYF. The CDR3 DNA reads TGTGCCAGCAGCTTCGATCGCCCCTACGAGCAGTACTTC.

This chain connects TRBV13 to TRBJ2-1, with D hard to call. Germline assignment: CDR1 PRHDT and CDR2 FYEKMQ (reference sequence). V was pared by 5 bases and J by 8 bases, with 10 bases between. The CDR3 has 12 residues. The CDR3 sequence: CASSLPSDEQFF. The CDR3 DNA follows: TGTGCCAGCAGCCTCCCCAGCGATGAGCAGTTCTTC.

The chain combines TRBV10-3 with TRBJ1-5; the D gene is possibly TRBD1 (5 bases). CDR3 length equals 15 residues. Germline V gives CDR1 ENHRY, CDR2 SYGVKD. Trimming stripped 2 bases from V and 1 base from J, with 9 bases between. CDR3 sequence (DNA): TGTGCCATCAGTGAGGGGGGGAACAGCAATCAGCCCCAGCATTTT. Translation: CAISEGGNSNQPQHF.

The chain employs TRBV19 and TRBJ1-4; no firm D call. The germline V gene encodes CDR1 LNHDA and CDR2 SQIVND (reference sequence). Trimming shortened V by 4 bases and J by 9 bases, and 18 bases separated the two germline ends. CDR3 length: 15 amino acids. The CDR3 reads CASSRIDNAAKKLFF. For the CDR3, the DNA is TGTGCCAGTAGTAGAATAGACAACGCGGCGAAAAAACTGTTTTTT.

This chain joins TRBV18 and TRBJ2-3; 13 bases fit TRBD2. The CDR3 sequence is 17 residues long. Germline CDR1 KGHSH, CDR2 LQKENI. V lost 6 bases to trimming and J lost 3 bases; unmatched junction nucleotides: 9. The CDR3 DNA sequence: TGTGCCAGCTCTCCGCGGACTAGCGGGAGACGGACAGATACGCAGTATTTT. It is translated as CASSPRTSGRRTDTQYF.

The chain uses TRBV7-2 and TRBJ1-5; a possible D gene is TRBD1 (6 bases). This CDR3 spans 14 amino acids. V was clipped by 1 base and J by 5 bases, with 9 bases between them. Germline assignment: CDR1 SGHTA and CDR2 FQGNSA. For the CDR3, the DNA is TGTGCCAGCAGCTTAGTGACAGGTGATCAGCCCCAGCATTTT. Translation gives CASSLVTGDQPQHF.

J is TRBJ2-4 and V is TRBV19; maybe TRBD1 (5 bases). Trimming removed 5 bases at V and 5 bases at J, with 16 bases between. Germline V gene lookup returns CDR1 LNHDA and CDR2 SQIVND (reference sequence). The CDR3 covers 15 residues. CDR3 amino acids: CASSPVDLGQNIQYF. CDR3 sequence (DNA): TGTGCCAGTAGTCCGGTGGACCTGGGGCAAAACATTCAGTACTTC.